This note documents a single TCR beta chain sequence. UMI-tagged 5'RACE template switching yielded the TCR beta cDNA. Reanalyzing the 5' RACE reads, TCRdb keeps one entry per CDR3 protein, without DNA. This sample's table has fewer than 400,000 distinct CDR3 sequences. Germline V gene sequence: CDR1 LNHNV, CDR2 YYDKDF (reference sequence). The CDR3 is 15 amino acids. This record belongs to a study of T cells expressing NK-cell markers. Study overall: Sorted CD3+CD56+NKG2C+, CD3+CD56+NKG2C- and CD3+CD56-NKG2C+ T cells supplied TCR beta repertoires. Seven sequenced donors out of eight were HCMV-seropositive, one seronegative.

Sequences were obtained from blood T cells: a sorted CD56 or NKG2C T cell subset, CD4+ or CD8+ T cells, or bulk PBMC T cells (not recorded which). This TCR derives from a woman aged 45-60 years in good health. The chain has TRBV15 and TRBJ2-7; the D call of TRBD2 rests on TCRdb alone, since no DNA is present to check it. The CDR3 is CATSRERRADYEQYF.